This passage covers 6 T cell receptor beta chains from one sample sequenced in a study of T cells in Graves' hyperthyroidism and ophthalmopathy. There were TCR beta CDR3 regions amplified from RNA transcripts. Researchers ran a first-round RT-PCR on the TCR CDR3 using the HTBI primer set. Each CDR3 protein gets one entry after TCRdb re-called the multiplex PCR reads with MiXCR. The data show about 620,000 distinct CDR3 sequences, about a sixth seen once. The sequenced material came from blood. These receptors all stem from a woman in her 30s with Graves' hyperthyroidism.

This CDR3 is CASSSTRTVNEKLFF. As DNA, the CDR3 is TGTGCCAGCAGTTCGACAAGGACAGTGAATGAAAAACTGTTTTTT. The chain combines TRBV28 with TRBJ1-4; tentatively, D is TRBD1 (6 bases). CDR1 is MDHEN and CDR2 is SYDVKM in the germline V gene. This CDR3 is built from 15 residues. V was shortened by 4 bases and J by 5 bases, with 14 bases between the two germline ends.

The chain employs TRBV6-4 and TRBJ2-7, with D perhaps matching TRBD2 (5 bases). The V end was cut by 7 bases, the J end by 3 bases, with 16 bases between. Germline V gene lookup returns CDR1 MRHNA and CDR2 SNTAGT. There are 14 residues in the CDR3. In DNA form, the CDR3 reads TGTGCCAGCACCTACCCCGGGAAACACTACGAGCAGTACTTC. This gives the protein CASTYPGKHYEQYF.

This clonotype was detected a few times. The V gene is TRBV7-9, the J gene TRBJ2-1, with D perhaps matching TRBD1 or TRBD2 (6 bases each). CDR1 is SEHNR, CDR2 FQNEAQ, per germline (reference sequence). The CDR3 runs to 13 residues. Between the trimmed V and J ends, which lost 6 bases and 6 bases, there was a span of 12 bases. The CDR3 sequence is CASRQGLFNEQFF. DNA for the CDR3: TGTGCCAGCAGACAGGGACTTTTCAATGAGCAGTTCTTC.

Here the CDR3 reads CSARHPGGVNYGYTF. The CDR3 DNA follows: TGCAGTGCTAGGCATCCCGGGGGGGTGAACTATGGCTACACCTTC. V and J are TRBV20-1 and TRBJ1-2; possibly TRBD1 for D (5 bases). The CDR3 covers 15 residues. CDR1 and CDR2 (germline): DFQATT, SNEGSKA (reference sequence). Trimming left V 3 bases short and J 2 bases short, with 16 bases between.

The table lists this clonotype with many counts. The chain recombines TRBV28 with TRBJ1-2; 8 bases fit TRBD1. This CDR3 region has 14 residues. CDR1 is MDHEN, CDR2 SYDVKM, per germline. V was clipped by 5 bases and J by 8 bases; unmatched bases: 10. CDR3 sequence: CASSAISRGQGYTF. CDR3 nucleotide sequence: TGTGCCAGCAGTGCCATCTCCAGGGGGCAGGGCTACACCTTC.

The sample holds many counts of this clonotype. The chain employs TRBV28 and TRBJ1-1; D unresolved. Germline V lookup: CDR1 MDHEN, CDR2 SYDVKM. CDR3 length: 13 amino acids. Between the trimmed V and J ends, which lost 5 bases and 3 bases, there was a span of 10 bases. The CDR3 sequence is CASSTTLYTEAFF. DNA for the CDR3: TGTGCCAGCAGTACCACCCTGTACACTGAAGCTTTCTTT.